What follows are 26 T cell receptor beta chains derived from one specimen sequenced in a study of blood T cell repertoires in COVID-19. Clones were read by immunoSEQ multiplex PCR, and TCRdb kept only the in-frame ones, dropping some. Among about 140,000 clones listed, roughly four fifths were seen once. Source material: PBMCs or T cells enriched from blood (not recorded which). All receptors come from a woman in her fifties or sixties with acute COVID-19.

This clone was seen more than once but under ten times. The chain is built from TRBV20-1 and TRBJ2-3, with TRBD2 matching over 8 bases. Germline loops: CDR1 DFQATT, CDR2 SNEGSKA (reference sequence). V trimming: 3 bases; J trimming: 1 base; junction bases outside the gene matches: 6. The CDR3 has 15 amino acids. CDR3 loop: CSASSAGEGTDTQYF. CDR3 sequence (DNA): TGCAGTGCTAGTTCAGCGGGAGAAGGCACAGATACGCAGTATTTT.

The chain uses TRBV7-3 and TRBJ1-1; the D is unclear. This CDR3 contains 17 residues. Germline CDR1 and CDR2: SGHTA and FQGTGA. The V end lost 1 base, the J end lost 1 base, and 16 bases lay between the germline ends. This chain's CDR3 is CASSLNGPVGGNTEAFF. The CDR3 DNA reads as TGTGCCAGCAGCTTAAACGGACCGGTAGGAGGGAACACTGAAGCTTTCTTT.

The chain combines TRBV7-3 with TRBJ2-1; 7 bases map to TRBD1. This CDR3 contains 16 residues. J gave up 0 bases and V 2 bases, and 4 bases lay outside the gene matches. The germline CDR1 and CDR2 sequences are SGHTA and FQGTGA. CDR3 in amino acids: CASSLEGAVSYNEQFF. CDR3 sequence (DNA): TGTGCCAGCAGCTTAGAGGGGGCAGTCTCCTACAATGAGCAGTTCTTC.

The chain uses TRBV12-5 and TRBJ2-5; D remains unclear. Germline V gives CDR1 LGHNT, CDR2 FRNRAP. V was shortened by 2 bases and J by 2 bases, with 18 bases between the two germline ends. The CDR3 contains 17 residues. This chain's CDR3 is CASGLSRGVGTQETQYF. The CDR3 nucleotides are TGTGCTAGTGGTTTGTCCCGTGGTGTCGGTACTCAAGAGACCCAGTACTTC.

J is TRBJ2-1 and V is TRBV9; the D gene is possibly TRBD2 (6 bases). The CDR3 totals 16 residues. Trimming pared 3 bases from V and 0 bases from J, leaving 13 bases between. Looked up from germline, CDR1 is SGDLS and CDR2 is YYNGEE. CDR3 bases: TGTGCCAGCAGCGGAGGCGGGAACCCCTCCTACAATGAGCAGTTCTTC. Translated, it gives CASSGGGNPSYNEQFF.

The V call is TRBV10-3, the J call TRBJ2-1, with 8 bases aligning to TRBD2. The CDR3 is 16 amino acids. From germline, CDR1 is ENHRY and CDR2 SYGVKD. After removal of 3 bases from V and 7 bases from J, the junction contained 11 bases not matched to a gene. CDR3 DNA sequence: TGTGCCATCAGTGATCCCGCGGGAGGCCGCCCAAATGAGCAGTTCTTC. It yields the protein CAISDPAGGRPNEQFF.

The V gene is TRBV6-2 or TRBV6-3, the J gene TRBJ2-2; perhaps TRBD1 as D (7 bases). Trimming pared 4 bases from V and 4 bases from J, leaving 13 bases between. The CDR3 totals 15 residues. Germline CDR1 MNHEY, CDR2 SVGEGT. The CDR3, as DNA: TGTGCCAGCAGTTGGGCGGGACAGCGCACCGGGGAGCTGTTTTTT. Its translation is CASSWAGQRTGELFF.

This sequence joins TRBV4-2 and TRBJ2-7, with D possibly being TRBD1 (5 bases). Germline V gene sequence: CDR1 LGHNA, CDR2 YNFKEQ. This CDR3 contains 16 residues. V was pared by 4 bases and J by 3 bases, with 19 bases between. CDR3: CASSRRQGGVFYEQYF. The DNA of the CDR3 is TGTGCCAGCAGCCGGCGCCAGGGCGGCGTGTTCTACGAGCAGTACTTC.

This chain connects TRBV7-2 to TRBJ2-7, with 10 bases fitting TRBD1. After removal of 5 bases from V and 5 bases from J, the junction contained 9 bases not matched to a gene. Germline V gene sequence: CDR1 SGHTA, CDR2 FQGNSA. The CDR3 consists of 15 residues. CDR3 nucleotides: TGTGCCAGCAGCCCGTGGGACAGGGGAGTCCACGAGCAGTACTTC. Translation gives CASSPWDRGVHEQYF.

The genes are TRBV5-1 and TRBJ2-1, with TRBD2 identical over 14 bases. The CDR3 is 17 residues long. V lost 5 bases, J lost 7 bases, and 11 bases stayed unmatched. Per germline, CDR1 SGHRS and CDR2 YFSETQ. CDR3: CASRQGTSGRSRNEQFF. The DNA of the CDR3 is TGCGCCAGCAGGCAGGGGACTAGCGGGAGATCTCGGAATGAGCAGTTCTTC. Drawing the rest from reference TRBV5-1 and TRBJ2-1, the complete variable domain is KAGVTQTPRYLIKTRGQQVTLSCSPISGHRSVSWYQQTPGQGLQFLFEYFSETQRNKGNFPGRFSGRQFSNSRSEMNVSTLELGDSALYLCASRQGTSGRSRNEQFFGPGTRLTVL.

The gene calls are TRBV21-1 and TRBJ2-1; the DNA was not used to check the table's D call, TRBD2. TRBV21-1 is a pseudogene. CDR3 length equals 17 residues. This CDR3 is CASSKGAREVSYNEQFF. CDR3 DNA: TGTGCCAGCAGCAAAGGTGCGCGGGAGGTCTCCTACAATGAGCAGTTCTTC.

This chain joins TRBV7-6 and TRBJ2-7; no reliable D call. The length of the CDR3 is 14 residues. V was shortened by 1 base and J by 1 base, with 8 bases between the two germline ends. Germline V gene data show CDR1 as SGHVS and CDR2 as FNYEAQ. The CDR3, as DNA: TGTGCCAGCAGCTTAGGAGTCCAATCCTACGAGCAGTACTTC. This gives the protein CASSLGVQSYEQYF. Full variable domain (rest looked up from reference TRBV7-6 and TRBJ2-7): GAGVSQSPRYKVTKRGQDVALRCDPISGHVSLYWYRQALGQGPEFLTYFNYEAQQDKSGLPNDRFSAERPEGSISTLTIQRTEQRDSAMYRCASSLGVQSYEQYFGPGTRLTVT.

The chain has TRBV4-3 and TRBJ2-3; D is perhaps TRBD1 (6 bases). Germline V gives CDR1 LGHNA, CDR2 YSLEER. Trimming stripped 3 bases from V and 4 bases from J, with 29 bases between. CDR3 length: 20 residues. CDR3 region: CASSHQLVGRGAPYADTQYF. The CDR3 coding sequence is TGCGCCAGCAGCCACCAGCTCGTAGGCAGGGGCGCACCCTACGCAGATACGCAGTATTTT.

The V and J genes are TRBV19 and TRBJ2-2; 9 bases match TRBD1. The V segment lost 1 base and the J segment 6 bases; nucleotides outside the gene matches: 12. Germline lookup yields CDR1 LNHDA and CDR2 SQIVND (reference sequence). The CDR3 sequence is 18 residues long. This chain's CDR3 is CASSIGSGTGTDAGELFF. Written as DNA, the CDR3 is TGTGCCAGTAGTATAGGTTCCGGGACAGGGACTGATGCCGGGGAGCTGTTTTTT.

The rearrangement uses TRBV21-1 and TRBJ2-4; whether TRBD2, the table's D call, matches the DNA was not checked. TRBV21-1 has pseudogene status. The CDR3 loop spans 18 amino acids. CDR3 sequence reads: CASSKSHCGTLAKNIQYF. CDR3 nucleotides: TGTGCCAGCAGCAAATCCCATTGCGGGACGCTAGCCAAAAACATTCAGTACTTC.

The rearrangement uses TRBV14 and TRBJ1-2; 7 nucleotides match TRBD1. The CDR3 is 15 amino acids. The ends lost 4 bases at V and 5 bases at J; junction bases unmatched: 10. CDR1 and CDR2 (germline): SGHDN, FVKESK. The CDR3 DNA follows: TGTGCCAGCAGCCCGATTCAGGGGGGCCATTATGGCTACACCTTC. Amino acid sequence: CASSPIQGGHYGYTF. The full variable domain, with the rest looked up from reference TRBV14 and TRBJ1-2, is EAGVTQFPSHSVIEKGQTVTLRCDPISGHDNLYWYRRVMGKEIKFLLHFVKESKQDESGMPNNRFLAERTGGTYSTLKVQPAELEDSGVYFCASSPIQGGHYGYTFGSGTRLTVV.

CDR3 nucleotide sequence: TGTGCCAGTTGGGGCGGGAGCTATGGTGAGCAGTTCTTC. Translating it yields CASWGGSYGEQFF. The J gene is TRBJ2-1, the V gene TRBV19, with TRBD2 matching 7 bases. The CDR3 spans 13 residues. The germline V gene encodes CDR1 LNHDA and CDR2 SQIVND (reference sequence). V trimming: 8 bases; J trimming: 9 bases; junction bases outside the gene matches: 10.

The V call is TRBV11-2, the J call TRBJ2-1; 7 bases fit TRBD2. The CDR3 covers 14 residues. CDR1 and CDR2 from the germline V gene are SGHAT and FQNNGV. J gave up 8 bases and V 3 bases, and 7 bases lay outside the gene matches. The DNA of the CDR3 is TGTGCCAGCAGCTTGGTCGGGGAGGGGCATGAGCAGTTCTTC. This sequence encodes CASSLVGEGHEQFF.

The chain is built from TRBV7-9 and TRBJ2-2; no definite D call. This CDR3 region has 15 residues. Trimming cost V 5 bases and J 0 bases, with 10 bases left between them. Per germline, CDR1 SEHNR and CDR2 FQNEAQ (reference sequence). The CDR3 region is CASSALGPNTGELFF. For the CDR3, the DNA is TGTGCCAGCAGCGCTCTTGGCCCGAACACCGGGGAGCTGTTTTTT.

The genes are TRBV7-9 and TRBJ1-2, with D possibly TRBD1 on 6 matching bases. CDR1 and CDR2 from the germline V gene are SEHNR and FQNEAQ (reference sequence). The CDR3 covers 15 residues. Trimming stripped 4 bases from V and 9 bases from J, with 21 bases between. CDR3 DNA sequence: TGTGCCAGCAGCTCAAAAGGTGTAGGGGGATTTAGCTACACCTTC. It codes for CASSSKGVGGFSYTF.

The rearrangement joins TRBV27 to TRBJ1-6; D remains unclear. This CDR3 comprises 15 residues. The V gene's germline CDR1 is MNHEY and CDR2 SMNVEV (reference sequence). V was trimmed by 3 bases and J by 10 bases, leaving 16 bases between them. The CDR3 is CASSFRDPLGSPLHF. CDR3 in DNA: TGTGCCAGCAGTTTTCGCGACCCACTAGGGTCACCCCTCCACTTT.

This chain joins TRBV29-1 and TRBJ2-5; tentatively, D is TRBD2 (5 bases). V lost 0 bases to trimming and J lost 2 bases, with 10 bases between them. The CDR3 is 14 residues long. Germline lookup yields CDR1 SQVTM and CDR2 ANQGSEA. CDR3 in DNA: TGCAGCGTTGAAGATCCTAGCCCACAAGAGACCCAGTACTTC. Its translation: CSVEDPSPQETQYF.

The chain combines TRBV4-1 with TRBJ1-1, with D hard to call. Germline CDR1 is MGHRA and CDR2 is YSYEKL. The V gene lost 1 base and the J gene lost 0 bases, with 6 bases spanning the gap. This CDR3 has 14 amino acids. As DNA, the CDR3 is TGCGCCAGCAGCCAAGGAGGGATGAACACTGAAGCTTTCTTT. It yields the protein CASSQGGMNTEAFF.

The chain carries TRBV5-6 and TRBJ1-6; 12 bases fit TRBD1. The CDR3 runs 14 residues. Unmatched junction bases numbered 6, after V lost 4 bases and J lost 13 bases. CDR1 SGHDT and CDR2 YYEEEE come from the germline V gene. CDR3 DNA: TGTGCCAGCAGCCCCGGGACAGGGGGCTTGCCCCTCCACTTT. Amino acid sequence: CASSPGTGGLPLHF.

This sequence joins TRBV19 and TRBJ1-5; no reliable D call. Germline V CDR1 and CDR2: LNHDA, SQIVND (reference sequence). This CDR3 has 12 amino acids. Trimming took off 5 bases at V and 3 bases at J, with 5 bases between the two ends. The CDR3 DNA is TGTGCCAGTAGTCCCCTCAATCAGCCCCAGCATTTT. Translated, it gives CASSPLNQPQHF.

CDR3 bases: TGTGCCAGCAGCTTAGCGCTCGTGCTAGCGGGGGCTACGGGACCGAACACCGGGGAGCTGTTTTTT. Translating gives CASSLALVLAGATGPNTGELFF. The chain links TRBV7-2 to TRBJ2-2; TRBD2 matches at 10 bases. V was clipped by 0 bases and J by 0 bases; unmatched bases: 16. The CDR3 length is 22 residues. Looked up from germline, CDR1 is SGHTA and CDR2 is FQGNSA.